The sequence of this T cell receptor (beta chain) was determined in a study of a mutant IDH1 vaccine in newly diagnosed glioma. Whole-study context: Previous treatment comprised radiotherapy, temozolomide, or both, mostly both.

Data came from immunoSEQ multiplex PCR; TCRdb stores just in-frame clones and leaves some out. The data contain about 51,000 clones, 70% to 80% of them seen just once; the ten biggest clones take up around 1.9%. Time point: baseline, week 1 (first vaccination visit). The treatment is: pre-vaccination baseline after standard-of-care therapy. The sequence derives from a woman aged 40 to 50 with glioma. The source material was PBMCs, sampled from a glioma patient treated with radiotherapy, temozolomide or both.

The CDR3 reads CASSTTAVIVNTEAFF. The CDR3 nucleotides are TGTGCCAGTAGTACCACAGCGGTCATCGTTAACACTGAAGCTTTCTTT. The chain links TRBV19 to TRBJ1-1; D gene ambiguous. This CDR3 has 16 residues. Germline assignment: CDR1 LNHDA and CDR2 SQIVND (reference sequence). The V end lost 4 bases, the J end lost 2 bases, and 17 bases lay between the germline ends. Based on the CDR3 plus reference TRBV19 and TRBJ1-1, the full variable domain is DGGITQSPKYLFRKEGQNVTLSCEQNLNHDAMYWYRQDPGQGLRLIYYSQIVNDFQKGDIAEGYSVSREKKESFPLTVTSAQKNPTAFYLCASSTTAVIVNTEAFFGQGTRLTVV.